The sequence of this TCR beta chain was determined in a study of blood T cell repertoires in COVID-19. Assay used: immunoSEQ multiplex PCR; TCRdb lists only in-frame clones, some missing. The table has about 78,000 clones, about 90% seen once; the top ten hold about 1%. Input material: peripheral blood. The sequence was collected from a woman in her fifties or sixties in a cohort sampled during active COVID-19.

CDR3 DNA: TGTGCCAGCACCGGGACAGGGGGCCCCGATCAGCCCCAGCATTTT. It codes for CASTGTGGPDQPQHF. The chain is built from TRBV2 and TRBJ1-5; 12 bases agree with TRBD1. Germline V gene data show CDR1 as SNHLY and CDR2 as FYNNEI. Losses at the gene ends were 7 bases for V and 5 bases for J; bases not matched to a gene: 6. The length of the CDR3 is 15 residues.